This TCR beta chain comes out of a study of T cell changes during pregnancy in multiple sclerosis. V lost 0 bases, J lost 7 bases, and 1 base stayed unmatched. CDR3 size: 14 residues. From germline, CDR1 is SGHRS and CDR2 YFSETQ. Some clones are missing from TCRdb's copy, which holds only in-frame ones; the method was immunoSEQ multiplex PCR. Of some 70,000 clones in the sample, almost 95% were seen once. The clonotype was recovered from a female donor in good health, enrolled as a control in a pregnancy study. The chain has TRBV5-1 and TRBJ1-2; 12 nucleotides line up with TRBD1. This sample comprised CD8+ T cells from peripheral blood mononuclear cells, obtained in the third trimester of pregnancy. CDR3 amino acids: CASSLVGQGAGYTF. The CDR3 DNA reads as TGCGCCAGCAGCTTGGTGGGACAGGGGGCTGGCTACACCTTC.